This note documents a single TCR beta chain sequence. What it binds is unknown. The source of the sample is a study of response to subunit inactivated influenza vaccine. V lost 8 bases, J lost 0 bases, and 11 bases lay in between. The CDR3 has 14 amino acids. The V gene's germline CDR1 is MNHEY and CDR2 SMNVEV (reference sequence). TCRdb called the RT-PCR reads again in MiXCR, with one record for every CDR3 protein. The table lists about half a million distinct CDR3 sequences, 6% to 9% of them singletons. Overall study results and limits: After each seasonal influenza vaccination, few new T cells are recruited, the authors suggested.

This TCR was recovered from a man aged 50 to 75 who received an inactivated influenza vaccine. The chain uses TRBV27 and TRBJ1-5; TRBD1 is a possible D gene (5 bases). Sample: PBMCs from blood, taken approximately 25 months after vaccination. The CDR3 spells CASRRGHSNQPQHF. CDR3 sequence (DNA): TGTGCCAGCCGTAGGGGCCATAGCAATCAGCCCCAGCATTTT.